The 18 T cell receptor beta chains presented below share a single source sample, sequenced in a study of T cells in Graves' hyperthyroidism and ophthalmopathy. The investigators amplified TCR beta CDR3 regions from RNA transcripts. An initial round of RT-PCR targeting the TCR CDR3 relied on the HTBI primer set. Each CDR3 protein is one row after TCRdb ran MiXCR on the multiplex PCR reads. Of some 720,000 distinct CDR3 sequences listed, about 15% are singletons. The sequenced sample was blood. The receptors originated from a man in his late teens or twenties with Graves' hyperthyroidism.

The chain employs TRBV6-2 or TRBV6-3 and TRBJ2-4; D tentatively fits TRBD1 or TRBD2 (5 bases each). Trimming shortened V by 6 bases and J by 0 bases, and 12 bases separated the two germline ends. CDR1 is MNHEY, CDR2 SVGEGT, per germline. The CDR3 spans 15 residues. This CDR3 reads CASSAGTGAKNIQYF. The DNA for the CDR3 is TGTGCCAGCAGCGCCGGGACGGGAGCCAAAAACATTCAGTACTTC.

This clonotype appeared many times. The CDR3 loop is CASSQPFQETQYF. The CDR3 DNA is TGTGCCAGTTCACAACCATTCCAAGAGACCCAGTACTTC. The chain links TRBV28 to TRBJ2-5; unclear D gene. Germline assignment: CDR1 MDHEN and CDR2 SYDVKM. The germline V and J ends were trimmed by 9 bases and 1 base, with 12 bases remaining between them. The CDR3 has 13 residues.

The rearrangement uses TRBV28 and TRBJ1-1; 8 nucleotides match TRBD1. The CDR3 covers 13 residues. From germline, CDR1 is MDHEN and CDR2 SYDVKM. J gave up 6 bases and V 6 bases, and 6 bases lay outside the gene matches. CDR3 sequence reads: CASRTGVGAEAFF. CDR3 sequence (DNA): TGTGCCAGCAGGACAGGGGTCGGGGCTGAAGCTTTCTTT.

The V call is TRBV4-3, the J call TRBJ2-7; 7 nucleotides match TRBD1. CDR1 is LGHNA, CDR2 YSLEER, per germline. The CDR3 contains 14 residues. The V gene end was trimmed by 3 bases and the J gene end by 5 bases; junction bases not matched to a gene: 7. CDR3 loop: CASSQAGTENEQYF. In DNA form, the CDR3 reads TGCGCCAGCAGCCAGGCTGGGACAGAGAACGAGCAGTACTTC.

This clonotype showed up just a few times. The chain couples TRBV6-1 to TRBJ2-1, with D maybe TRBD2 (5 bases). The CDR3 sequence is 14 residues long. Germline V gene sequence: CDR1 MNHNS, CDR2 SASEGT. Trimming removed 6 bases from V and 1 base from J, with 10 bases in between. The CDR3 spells CASSPSPSYNEQFF. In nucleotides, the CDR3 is TGTGCCAGCAGCCCTAGCCCTTCCTACAATGAGCAGTTCTTC.

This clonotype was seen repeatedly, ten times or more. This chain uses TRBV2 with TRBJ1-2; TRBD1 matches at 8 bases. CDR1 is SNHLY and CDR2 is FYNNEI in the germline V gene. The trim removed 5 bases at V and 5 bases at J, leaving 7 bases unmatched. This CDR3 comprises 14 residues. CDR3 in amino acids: CASSPDRGGYGYTF. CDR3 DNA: TGTGCCAGCAGTCCAGACAGGGGAGGGTATGGCTACACCTTC.

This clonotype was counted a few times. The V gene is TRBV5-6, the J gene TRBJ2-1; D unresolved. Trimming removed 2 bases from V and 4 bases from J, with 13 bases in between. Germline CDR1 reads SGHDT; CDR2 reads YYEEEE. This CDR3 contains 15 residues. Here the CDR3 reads CASSFGQVGYNEQFF. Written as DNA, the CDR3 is TGTGCCAGCAGCTTTGGCCAGGTGGGATACAATGAGCAGTTCTTC.

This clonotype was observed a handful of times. The chain's CDR3 is CATSRDASGRSNEQFF. The CDR3 DNA follows: TGTGCCACCAGCAGAGATGCCAGCGGGAGGTCGAATGAGCAGTTCTTC. V and J are TRBV15 and TRBJ2-1, with 9 bases lining up with TRBD2. Losses at the gene ends were 0 bases for V and 7 bases for J; bases not matched to a gene: 7. The CDR3 has 16 amino acids. Germline loops: CDR1 LNHNV, CDR2 YYDKDF (reference sequence).

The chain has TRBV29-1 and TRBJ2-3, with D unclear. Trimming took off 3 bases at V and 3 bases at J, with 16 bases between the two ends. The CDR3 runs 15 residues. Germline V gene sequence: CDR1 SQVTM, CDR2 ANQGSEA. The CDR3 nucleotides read TGCAGCGTTGATTGGCGGAAGAAGCGAACAGATACGCAGTATTTT. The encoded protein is CSVDWRKKRTDTQYF.

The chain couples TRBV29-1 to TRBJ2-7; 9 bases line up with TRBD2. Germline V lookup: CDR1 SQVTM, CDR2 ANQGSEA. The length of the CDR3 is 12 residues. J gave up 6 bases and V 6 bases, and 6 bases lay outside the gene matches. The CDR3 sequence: CSVRTSVSEQYF. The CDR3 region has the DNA TGCAGCGTCCGGACTAGCGTCAGCGAGCAGTACTTC.

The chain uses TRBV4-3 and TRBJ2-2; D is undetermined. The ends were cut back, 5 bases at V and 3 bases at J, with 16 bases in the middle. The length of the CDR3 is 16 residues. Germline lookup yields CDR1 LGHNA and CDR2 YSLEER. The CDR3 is CASSAPLGSDTGELFF. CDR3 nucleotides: TGCGCCAGCAGCGCCCCCCTAGGTTCCGACACCGGGGAGCTGTTTTTT.

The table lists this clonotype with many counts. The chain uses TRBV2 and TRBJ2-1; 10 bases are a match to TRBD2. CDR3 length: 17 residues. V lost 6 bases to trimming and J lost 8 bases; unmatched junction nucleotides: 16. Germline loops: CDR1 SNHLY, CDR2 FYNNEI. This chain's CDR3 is CASRGGMASGSFYEQFF. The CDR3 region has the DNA TGTGCCAGCAGGGGGGGAATGGCTAGCGGGAGTTTCTATGAGCAGTTCTTC.

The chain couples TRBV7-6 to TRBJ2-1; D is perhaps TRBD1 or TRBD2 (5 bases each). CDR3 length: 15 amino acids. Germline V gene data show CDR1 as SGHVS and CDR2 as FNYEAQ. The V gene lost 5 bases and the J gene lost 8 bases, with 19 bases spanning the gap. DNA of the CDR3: TGTGCCAGCAGCCAATTTGGGGGTAGGGCCGATGAGCAGTTCTTC. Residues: CASSQFGGRADEQFF.

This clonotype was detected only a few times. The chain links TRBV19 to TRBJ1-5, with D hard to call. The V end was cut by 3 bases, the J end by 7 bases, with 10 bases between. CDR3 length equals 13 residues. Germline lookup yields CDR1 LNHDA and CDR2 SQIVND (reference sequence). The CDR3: CASSIPVSQPQHF. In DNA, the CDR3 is TGTGCCAGTAGTATTCCAGTCAGCCAGCCCCAGCATTTT. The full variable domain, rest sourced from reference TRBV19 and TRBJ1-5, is DGGITQSPKYLFRKEGQNVTLSCEQNLNHDAMYWYRQDPGQGLRLIYYSQIVNDFQKGDIAEGYSVSREKKESFPLTVTSAQKNPTAFYLCASSIPVSQPQHFGDGTRLSIL.

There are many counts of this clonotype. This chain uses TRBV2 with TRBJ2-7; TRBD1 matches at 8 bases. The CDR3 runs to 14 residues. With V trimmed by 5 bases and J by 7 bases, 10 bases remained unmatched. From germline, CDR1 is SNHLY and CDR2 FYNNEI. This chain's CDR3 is CASSKDRASGEQYF. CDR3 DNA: TGTGCCAGCAGTAAGGACAGGGCTTCGGGGGAGCAGTACTTC.

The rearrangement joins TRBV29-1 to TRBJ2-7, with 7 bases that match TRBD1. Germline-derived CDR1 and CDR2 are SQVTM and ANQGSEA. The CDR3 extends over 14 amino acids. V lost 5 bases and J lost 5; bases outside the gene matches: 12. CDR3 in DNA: TGCAGCGTTAGGGGGCTAAAAGGTCGACACGAGCAGTACTTC. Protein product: CSVRGLKGRHEQYF.

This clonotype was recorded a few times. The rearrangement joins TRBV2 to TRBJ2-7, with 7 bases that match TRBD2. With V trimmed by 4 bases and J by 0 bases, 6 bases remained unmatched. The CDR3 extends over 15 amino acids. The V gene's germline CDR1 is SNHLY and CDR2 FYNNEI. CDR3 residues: CASSAFPGGSYEQYF. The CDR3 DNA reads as TGTGCCAGCAGTGCTTTTCCGGGAGGCTCCTACGAGCAGTACTTC.

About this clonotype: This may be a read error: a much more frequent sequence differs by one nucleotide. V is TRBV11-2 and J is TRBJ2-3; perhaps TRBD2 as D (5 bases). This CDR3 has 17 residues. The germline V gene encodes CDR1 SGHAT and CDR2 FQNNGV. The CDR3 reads CTSTAGPGNPLTDTQYF. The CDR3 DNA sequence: TGTACCAGCACCGCCGGTCCCGGGAACCCTCTAACAGATACGCAGTATTTT.